The table lists the clone carrying this TCR beta chain with a few counts. What it recognizes is unknown. Germline V gene data show CDR1 as SGHRS and CDR2 as YFSETQ. CDR3 length: 13 residues. With V trimmed by 4 bases and J by 2 bases, 0 bases remained unmatched. These data are taken from a study of graft-versus-host responses after intestinal transplantation. Here immunoSEQ multiplex PCR was the method, and the copy in TCRdb shows in-frame clones only, minus some. This table has roughly 110,000 clones, roughly 90% appearing once. The study, taken as a whole, reports: The study found high graft-versus-host to host-versus-graft clonal ratios in allografts of patients with graft-donor T cell macrochimerism.

This sequence joins TRBV5-1 and TRBJ2-3, with 8 bases identical to TRBD2. This TCR came from a human donor who was the organ donor for an intestinal transplant. The sample consisted of unstimulated CD4+ T cells sorted from spleen or lymph node cells, taken before transplant. CDR3 residues: CASSGLATDTQYF. The CDR3 region has the DNA TGCGCCAGCAGCGGACTAGCCACAGATACGCAGTATTTT.